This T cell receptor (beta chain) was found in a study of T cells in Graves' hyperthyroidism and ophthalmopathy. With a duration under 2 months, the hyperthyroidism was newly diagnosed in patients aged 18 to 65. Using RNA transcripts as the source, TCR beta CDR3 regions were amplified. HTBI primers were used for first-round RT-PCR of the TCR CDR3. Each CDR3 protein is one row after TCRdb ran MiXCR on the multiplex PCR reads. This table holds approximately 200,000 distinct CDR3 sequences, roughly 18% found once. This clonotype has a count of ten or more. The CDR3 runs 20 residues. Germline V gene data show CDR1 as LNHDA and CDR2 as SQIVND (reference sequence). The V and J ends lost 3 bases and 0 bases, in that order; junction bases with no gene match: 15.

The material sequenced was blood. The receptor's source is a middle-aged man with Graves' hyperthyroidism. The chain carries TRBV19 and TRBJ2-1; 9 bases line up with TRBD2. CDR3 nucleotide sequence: TGTGCCAGTAGTATTGCCCTCGTGCTAGCGGGGTCCCTCTCCTACAATGAGCAGTTCTTC. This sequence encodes CASSIALVLAGSLSYNEQFF.